One and the same sample provided the 5 T cell receptor beta chains below, sequenced in a study of T cell responses to AZD1222 COVID-19 vaccine. Using immunoSEQ multiplex PCR, the repertoire was profiled, and TCRdb retains in-frame clones only, with some absent. This table has 170,000 or so clones, approximately 90% appearing once. The sample was peripheral blood, taken on day 0 of AZD1222 vaccination. The source is an adult in good health.

With respect to this clone: Other DNA sequences of this sample code for an identical CDR3. This chain uses TRBV6-2 or TRBV6-3 with TRBJ1-5; the D is unclear. The CDR3 contains 15 residues. Germline assignment: CDR1 MNHEY and CDR2 SVGEGT. Trimming took 0 bases from V and 0 from J, leaving 6 bases between them. Written as DNA, the CDR3 is TGTGCCAGCAGTTACTCAGGGATTAGCAATCAGCCCCAGCATTTT. Translation gives CASSYSGISNQPQHF.

The genes are TRBV12-3 or TRBV12-4 and TRBJ2-2; D gene uncertain. Between the trimmed V and J ends, which lost 3 bases and 5 bases, there was a span of 7 bases. The CDR3 covers 13 residues. The CDR3 loop reads CASSFPPTGELFF. In nucleotides, the CDR3 is TGTGCCAGCAGTTTCCCCCCAACCGGGGAGCTGTTTTTT.

The V gene is TRBV27, the J gene TRBJ1-2; D is undetermined. This CDR3 spans 18 amino acids. Trimming pared 5 bases from V and 2 bases from J, leaving 24 bases between. Germline CDR1 and CDR2: MNHEY and SMNVEV (reference sequence). The CDR3 sequence is CASSPSGVGETVNYGYTF. CDR3 DNA: TGTGCCAGCAGTCCAAGTGGGGTTGGGGAGACTGTAAACTATGGCTACACCTTC.

This clone has only one observation. The rearrangement uses TRBV5-1 and TRBJ2-7; D remains ambiguous. The germline V gene encodes CDR1 SGHRS and CDR2 YFSETQ. The CDR3 has 13 residues. V lost 2 bases and J lost 4, with 10 bases in between. Written as DNA, the CDR3 is TGCGCCAGCAGCTTAAGACCGGGTTACGAGCAGTACTTC. Residues: CASSLRPGYEQYF.

This clone was seen a single time. V and J are TRBV14 and TRBJ2-7; D ambiguous. Looked up from germline, CDR1 is SGHDN and CDR2 is FVKESK. CDR3 length: 15 amino acids. V lost 1 base and J lost 4, with 14 bases in between. The CDR3 loop is CASSQGQSLEYEQYF. The CDR3 DNA is TGTGCCAGCAGCCAAGGACAAAGCCTCGAATACGAGCAGTACTTC.